The 15 T cell receptor beta chains in this list originate from one sample, sequenced in a study of cytomegalovirus exposure and HLA in healthy donors. Assay: immunoSEQ multiplex PCR; the TCRdb copy retains only in-frame clones and omits some. The top ten clones hold approximately 0.34% of a sample with a few hundred thousand clones, 90% of them seen once. The specimen was PBMCs. Every receptor here comes from a woman aged 18 to 35 in good health and CMV-seronegative.

In DNA, the CDR3 is TGTGCCAGCAGCCACCCGGAGGGGGAGCAGTTCTTC. Protein product: CASSHPEGEQFF. The chain uses TRBV7-7 and TRBJ2-1; a weak D match, TRBD2 (6 bases). The CDR3 runs to 12 residues. Germline assignment: CDR1 SSHAT and CDR2 FNYEAQ (reference sequence). The ends were cut back, 5 bases at V and 10 bases at J, with 12 bases in the middle. Using reference TRBV7-7 and TRBJ2-1 for the parts outside the CDR3, the full variable domain is GAGVSQSPRYKVTKRGQDVTLRCDPISSHATLYWYQQALGQGPEFLTYFNYEAQPDKSGLPSDRFSAERPEGSISTLTIQRTEQRDSAMYRCASSHPEGEQFFGPGTRLTVL.

Concerning this clone: Compared with germline, one end of the junction differs, possibly owing to a read error. V gene TRBV28 combines with J gene TRBJ2-7; D possibly corresponds to TRBD1 (6 bases). The CDR3 is made up of 12 amino acids. Germline-derived CDR1 and CDR2 are MDHEN and SYDVKM. CDR3 in amino acids: CASSLTDRPYGF. The DNA of the CDR3 is TGTGCCAGCAGCCTAACGGACAGACCGTATGGCTTC.

This clone occurred a few times. The chain joins TRBV7-6 to TRBJ2-2, with 14 bases that match TRBD2. J gave up 1 base and V 6 bases, and 7 bases lay outside the gene matches. The germline gives CDR1 SGHVS, CDR2 FNYEAQ. CDR3 length: 18 residues. The CDR3, as DNA: TGTGCCAGCAGTCCCAGGACTAGCGGGGGGAAGAACACCGGGGAGCTGTTTTTT. This sequence encodes CASSPRTSGGKNTGELFF.

The gene calls are TRBV10-3 and TRBJ2-2; the match to TRBD1 covers 8 bases. CDR3 length: 15 residues. Germline trimming cut 5 bases from V and 7 bases from J; bases unmatched to any gene: 9. From germline, CDR1 is ENHRY and CDR2 SYGVKD. The CDR3 nucleotides read TGTGCCATCAGTCCCGGACAGGGCAGGAGCGGGGAGCTGTTTTTT. Protein: CAISPGQGRSGELFF.

This clone was observed once. V gene TRBV19 combines with J gene TRBJ2-1; perhaps TRBD2 as D (7 bases). Germline assignment: CDR1 LNHDA and CDR2 SQIVND (reference sequence). CDR3 length: 15 residues. V dropped 4 bases and J dropped 12 bases, with 22 bases sitting between them. The CDR3 reads CASSRGGAVQVWQFF. The DNA for the CDR3 is TGTGCCAGTAGTAGAGGGGGGGCCGTCCAAGTTTGGCAGTTCTTC.

Regarding this clone: At one end the junction does not follow the germline gene, possibly because of a read error. The chain has TRBV7-7 and TRBJ2-5; TRBD2 matches 13 bases. Germline values: CDR1 SSHAT, CDR2 FNYEAQ (reference sequence). CDR3 length: 16 residues. CDR3 loop: CASSWTSGGHQETQYF. CDR3 in DNA: TGTGCTAGCAGTTGGACTAGCGGGGGCCACCAAGAGACCCAGTACTTC.

The V and J genes are TRBV18 and TRBJ1-2; 9 bases map to TRBD1. V was clipped by 0 bases and J by 4 bases; unmatched bases: 3. The CDR3 sequence is 15 residues long. Germline V gene lookup returns CDR1 KGHSH and CDR2 LQKENI. The CDR3 is CASSPPGQGPYGYTF. In DNA, the CDR3 is TGTGCCAGCTCACCACCGGGACAGGGACCCTATGGCTACACCTTC.

This clone was seen only once. The rearrangement uses TRBV28 and TRBJ1-6; D might be TRBD1 (5 bases). CDR3 length: 14 amino acids. CDR1 is MDHEN and CDR2 is SYDVKM in the germline V gene. Trimming pared 6 bases from V and 8 bases from J, leaving 14 bases between. This CDR3 is CASSGGGIDSPLHF. Written as DNA, the CDR3 is TGTGCCAGCAGCGGGGGGGGAATTGATTCACCCCTCCACTTT.

In its sample, this clone was seen a few times. DNA for the CDR3: TGTGCCAGCAGCCCAACCTTACACAGGGATCCTCACTATGGCTACACCTTC. It specifies CASSPTLHRDPHYGYTF. The genes are TRBV28 and TRBJ1-2, with D perhaps matching TRBD1 (6 bases). The CDR3 totals 17 residues. Germline V CDR1 and CDR2: MDHEN, SYDVKM. Trimming shortened V by 6 bases and J by 3 bases, and 23 bases separated the two germline ends.

This clone has just one count. This chain joins TRBV10-2 and TRBJ1-1, with 7 bases aligning to TRBD1. CDR1 WSHSY and CDR2 SAAADI come from the germline V gene. This CDR3 comprises 15 residues. V gave up 1 base and J gave up 4 bases; unmatched junction bases: 6. The CDR3 region is CASSEYPTGFTEAFF. CDR3 DNA sequence: TGCGCCAGCAGTGAGTATCCGACAGGGTTCACTGAAGCTTTCTTT.

The chain links TRBV6-5 to TRBJ1-4; D remains ambiguous. V lost 4 bases and J 7 bases, leaving 13 bases between the germline ends. Per the germline V gene, CDR1 is MNHEY and CDR2 is SVGAGI. There are 14 residues in the CDR3. The CDR3 reads CASSSRFGGEKLFF. DNA of the CDR3: TGTGCCAGCAGTTCCCGTTTCGGTGGTGAAAAACTGTTTTTT.

The gene calls are TRBV27 and TRBJ1-6; D gene uncertain. Germline CDR1 and CDR2: MNHEY and SMNVEV (reference sequence). V shed 8 bases and J shed 4 bases, with 12 bases lying between them. The CDR3 runs to 14 residues. The CDR3, as DNA: TGTGCCAGCGGTCCGGAGGCATATAATTCACCCCTCCACTTT. Translating gives CASGPEAYNSPLHF.

Here the CDR3 DNA reads TGCGCCAGCAGTGAGACAGGGGGCGGCTACACCTTC. Its translation is CASSETGGGYTF. V usage is TRBV10-2 and J usage is TRBJ1-2, with 9 bases aligning to TRBD1. Germline CDR1 reads WSHSY; CDR2 reads SAAADI. Losses at the gene ends were 2 bases for V and 8 bases for J; bases not matched to a gene: 0. There are 12 residues in the CDR3.

The chain links TRBV18 to TRBJ1-2; no clear D gene. V lost 2 bases, J lost 1 base, and 8 bases lay in between. The CDR3 contains 14 residues. The germline V gene encodes CDR1 KGHSH and CDR2 LQKENI. Here the CDR3 DNA reads TGTGCCAGCTCACCAATTTCCAGTAACTATGGCTACACCTTC. Translating it yields CASSPISSNYGYTF.

The V and J genes are TRBV15 and TRBJ2-3; D not resolved. The CDR3 is 13 amino acids. V was trimmed by 5 bases and J by 6 bases, leaving 12 bases between them. Germline-derived CDR1 and CDR2 are LNHNV and YYDKDF (reference sequence). CDR3 coding DNA: TGTGCCACCAGCCTAGATCAATCCGATACGCAGTATTTT. Encoded protein: CATSLDQSDTQYF.